These 8 T cell receptor beta chains originate from one sample sequenced in a study of OX40 agonist ivuxolimab in advanced cancers. Produced via immunoSEQ multiplex PCR; TCRdb's table is partial and in-frame only. The table lists around 19,000 clones, roughly 74% of them singletons, with 20% to 30% in the top ten. This sample comprised CD4+ or CD8+ T cells sorted from blood, obtained in a trial of the OX40 agonist ivuxolimab. These receptors were taken from an adult with an advanced solid tumor such as melanoma, head and neck, liver or kidney cancer.

The rearrangement links TRBV7-9 to TRBJ2-7; tentatively, D is TRBD2 (6 bases). The germline gives CDR1 SEHNR, CDR2 FQNEAQ (reference sequence). There are 17 residues in the CDR3. The V and J ends lost 1 base and 0 bases respectively, with 16 bases between them. The CDR3 sequence: CASSLVGSGLSSYEQYF. CDR3 coding DNA: TGTGCCAGCAGCTTAGTTGGTAGCGGCCTAAGCTCCTACGAGCAGTACTTC.

This clone has just one count. The chain joins TRBV6-5 to TRBJ1-1; D not resolved. Trimming took 6 bases from V and 2 from J, leaving 10 bases between them. CDR1 is MNHEY, CDR2 SVGAGI, per germline. This CDR3 is built from 13 residues. CDR3 sequence: CASSVGQNTEAFF. The DNA of the CDR3 is TGTGCCAGCAGCGTAGGGCAAAACACTGAAGCTTTCTTT.

This chain connects TRBV7-9 to TRBJ2-5; D call uncertain. Trimming removed 1 base at V and 3 bases at J, with 6 bases between. The CDR3 is made up of 13 amino acids. From germline, CDR1 is SEHNR and CDR2 FQNEAQ (reference sequence). DNA for the CDR3: TGTGCCAGCAGCTTAGACTCCGAAGAGACCCAGTACTTC. It specifies CASSLDSEETQYF.

The chain couples TRBV2 to TRBJ2-7; the match to TRBD2 covers 13 bases. This CDR3 comprises 13 residues. J was trimmed by 7 bases and V by 5 bases; bases with no gene match: 2. CDR1 SNHLY and CDR2 FYNNEI come from the germline V gene. CDR3 loop: CASSWTSGGEQYF. CDR3 bases: TGTGCCAGCAGTTGGACTAGCGGGGGAGAGCAGTACTTC.

This chain joins TRBV7-9 and TRBJ2-5; TRBD2 aligns across 10 bases. The V gene's germline CDR1 is SEHNR and CDR2 FQNEAQ (reference sequence). The CDR3 sequence is 14 residues long. V trimming: 5 bases; J trimming: 4 bases; junction bases outside the gene matches: 4. In DNA form, the CDR3 reads TGTGCCAGCAGCGATCTAGCGGGGGCAGAGACCCAGTACTTC. Translated: CASSDLAGAETQYF.

The chain joins TRBV27 to TRBJ2-7; TRBD1 might be the D (6 bases). CDR3 length equals 13 residues. With 6 bases removed from V and 3 bases from J, the gap between germline ends came to 12 bases. The V gene's germline CDR1 is MNHEY and CDR2 SMNVEV (reference sequence). For the CDR3, the DNA is TGTGCCAGCAGCTCCGGGACAAACTACGAGCAGTACTTC. Translating it yields CASSSGTNYEQYF.

This rearrangement joins TRBV13 to TRBJ1-1; a possible D gene is TRBD1 (6 bases). Germline V gives CDR1 PRHDT, CDR2 FYEKMQ (reference sequence). CDR3 length: 16 amino acids. Trimming shortened V by 2 bases and J by 3 bases, and 16 bases separated the two germline ends. The DNA of the CDR3 is TGTGCCAGCAGCTTAAGGACTGGAGGGGGGGACACTGAAGCTTTCTTT. It translates to CASSLRTGGGDTEAFF.

The chain employs TRBV28 and TRBJ1-6; D may be TRBD1 (5 bases). The V and J ends lost 6 bases and 8 bases respectively, with 17 bases between them. Germline V gene sequence: CDR1 MDHEN, CDR2 SYDVKM. The CDR3 contains 15 residues. The CDR3 region is CASSASGGRDSPLHF. Here the CDR3 DNA reads TGTGCCAGCAGCGCCAGTGGGGGTAGGGATTCACCCCTCCACTTT.